This is a list of T cell receptor beta chains from one sample in a study of CXCR3-negative and CXCR3-positive naive CD8 T cells. TCRdb reprocessed the 5' RACE reads, with one entry per CDR3 protein and no DNA. The sample data list 46,000 or so distinct CDR3 sequences. Sequenced material: naive CXCR3- CD8+ T cells from blood. The source of these receptors is a human donor in good health. Some clones in this sample may be carry-over from other donors' samples. Each CDR3 is given with its conserved first and last residue. Fields, in order: clone size, V gene, J gene, CDR3 protein. The listing skips clone size in some rows; elsewhere it reads once, few, many or a size class.

-	TRBV5-1	TRBJ2-5	CASSFGLPKETQYF
-	TRBV6-4	TRBJ2-1	CASSGGESGGHNEQFF
-	TRBV7-3	TRBJ2-1	CASSTIPGDEQFF
-	TRBV29-1	TRBJ2-3	CSVEDWSGETDTQYF
-	TRBV5-4	TRBJ2-3	CASSLAWDTQYF
-	TRBV25-1	TRBJ1-1	CASSERTGSITEAFF
-	TRBV12-5	TRBJ1-5	CASGRGRNSNKPQHF
-	TRBV20-1	TRBJ2-3	CSARVGSLLSTDTQYF
-	TRBV7-2	TRBJ2-1	CASSLGTGSPNEQFF
-	TRBV3-1	TRBJ2-5	CASSQGLAGVDFRYF
-	TRBV7-6	TRBJ2-1	CASSRTRPSPDIGEQFF
-	TRBV14	TRBJ2-7	CASSQETGIYEQYF
-	TRBV20-1	TRBJ2-3	CSARPGVPTQYF
-	TRBV5-1	TRBJ2-2	CASSLTLAGGSIGELFF
medium-sized	TRBV6-5	TRBJ2-1	CASSTGGSYNEQFF
-	TRBV29-1	TRBJ2-1	CSFRAGGPDEQFF
-	TRBV15	TRBJ2-3	CATSPARGATDTQYF
-	TRBV3-1	TRBJ2-5	CASSQLARETQYF
medium-sized	TRBV29-1	TRBJ2-5	CSVVPRSGQETQYF
-	TRBV29-1	TRBJ2-2	CSGRVFTGELFF
-	TRBV29-1	TRBJ2-7	CSVGQADSYEQYF
-	TRBV27	TRBJ2-1	CASTIHEGWEQFF
-	TRBV7-3	TRBJ1-1	CASSLRGDGGEAFF
-	TRBV7-8	TRBJ2-4	CASSVGTDNFKNIQYF
-	TRBV6-1	TRBJ1-1	CASSEYFGQNTEAFF
-	TRBV28	TRBJ2-7	CASSRDRNYEQYF
-	TRBV28	TRBJ2-3	CASSTGGWTDTQYF
-	TRBV27	TRBJ1-2	CASSRGDRRSDGYTF
-	TRBV9	TRBJ2-7	CASSLRGDLSEQYF
-	TRBV2	TRBJ2-3	CASSDPGDTQYF
-	TRBV5-5	TRBJ2-7	CASSLIGQGYEQYF
-	TRBV15	TRBJ2-7	CATSRDRRDSSYEQYF
medium-sized	TRBV4-3	TRBJ1-1	CASSQARNTEAFF
-	TRBV4-1	TRBJ2-1	CASSQEGDTGAENEQFF
-	TRBV4-3	TRBJ1-1	CASSQGTGYTTEAFF
-	TRBV19	TRBJ1-1	CASSVVRDLVTEAFF
-	TRBV5-6	TRBJ1-2	CASSFSGINYGYTF
-	TRBV2	TRBJ1-1	CASSSPGRINEAFF
-	TRBV29-1	TRBJ2-3	CSVEGAYSTDTQYF
-	TRBV4-2	TRBJ2-3	CASSQDTDTQYF
-	TRBV6-2/TRBV6-3	TRBJ2-7	CASSLGGAEEQYF
-	TRBV6-5	TRBJ2-7	CASSPTLYEQYF
-	TRBV12-3/TRBV12-4	TRBJ2-3	CASRLAGVTDTQYF
-	TRBV9	TRBJ2-3	CASSVRSSTDTQYF
-	TRBV28	TRBJ2-2	CASSHREGNTGELFF
-	TRBV12-3/TRBV12-4	TRBJ1-1	CASSPTLQGAVEAFF
-	TRBV6-5	TRBJ2-7	CASSYGDSYEQYF
-	TRBV29-1	TRBJ2-2	CSVVSPQVTGELFF
-	TRBV5-5	TRBJ2-1	CASSLVGSSYNEQFF
-	TRBV28	TRBJ1-5	CASSLSGTYTNQPQHF
-	TRBV25-1	TRBJ2-7	CASSEFGREVEQYF
-	TRBV27	TRBJ1-1	CASSLARGTEAFF
-	TRBV29-1	TRBJ2-7	CSVVPSSTGEQYF